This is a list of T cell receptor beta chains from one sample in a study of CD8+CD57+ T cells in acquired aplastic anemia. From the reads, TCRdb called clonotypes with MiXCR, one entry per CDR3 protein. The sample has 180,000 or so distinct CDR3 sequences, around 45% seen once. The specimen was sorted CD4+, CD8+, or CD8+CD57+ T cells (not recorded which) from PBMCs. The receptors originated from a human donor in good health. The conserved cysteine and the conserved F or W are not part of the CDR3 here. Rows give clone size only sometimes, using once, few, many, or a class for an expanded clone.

CDR3aa: ASSPIIKPGQGNYGYT
v_gene: TRBV16
j_gene: TRBJ1-2
abundance: .

CDR3aa: ASSRLLGGTEAF
v_gene: TRBV6-1
j_gene: TRBJ1-1
abundance: few

CDR3aa: ASSQEWRRGNQPQH
v_gene: TRBV3-1
j_gene: TRBJ1-5
abundance: few

CDR3aa: ATTRYRDSGPVRTEAF
v_gene: TRBV24-1
j_gene: TRBJ1-1
abundance: many

CDR3aa: ASSSGGANTGELF
v_gene: TRBV7-9
j_gene: TRBJ2-2
abundance: .

CDR3aa: ATSWGSNQPQH
v_gene: TRBV24-1
j_gene: TRBJ1-5
abundance: .

CDR3aa: ATSRDYRSTDTQY
v_gene: TRBV15
j_gene: TRBJ2-3
abundance: .

CDR3aa: ASSDETGNSGANVLT
v_gene: TRBV2
j_gene: TRBJ2-6
abundance: once

CDR3aa: SARRAGAVTGELF
v_gene: TRBV20-1
j_gene: TRBJ2-2
abundance: many

CDR3aa: ATSGTGRLGNEQF
v_gene: TRBV24-1
j_gene: TRBJ2-1
abundance: many

CDR3aa: ASSISGRNEQF
v_gene: TRBV19
j_gene: TRBJ2-1
abundance: .

CDR3aa: ASSGRVGETQY
v_gene: TRBV6-1
j_gene: TRBJ2-5
abundance: many

CDR3aa: ASSVDGGSATQY
v_gene: TRBV9
j_gene: TRBJ2-5
abundance: many

CDR3aa: SAGQGTGTEAF
v_gene: TRBV20-1
j_gene: TRBJ1-1
abundance: many

CDR3aa: SARVWGIVEQY
v_gene: TRBV20-1
j_gene: TRBJ2-7
abundance: .

CDR3aa: SASGPRTSTDTRY
v_gene: TRBV20-1
j_gene: TRBJ2-3
abundance: .

CDR3aa: SARQSGRSNTEAF
v_gene: TRBV20-1
j_gene: TRBJ1-1
abundance: many

CDR3aa: ASSLGRGRDYGYT
v_gene: TRBV5-1
j_gene: TRBJ1-2
abundance: few

CDR3aa: ASSFSKNTEAF
v_gene: TRBV7-2
j_gene: TRBJ1-1
abundance: .

CDR3aa: ASAGTYNEQF
v_gene: TRBV25-1
j_gene: TRBJ2-1
abundance: .

CDR3aa: ASSQVLVGGEGENLF
v_gene: TRBV4-2
j_gene: TRBJ1-4
abundance: .

CDR3aa: ATSRAGGYSYEQY
v_gene: TRBV15
j_gene: TRBJ2-7
abundance: .